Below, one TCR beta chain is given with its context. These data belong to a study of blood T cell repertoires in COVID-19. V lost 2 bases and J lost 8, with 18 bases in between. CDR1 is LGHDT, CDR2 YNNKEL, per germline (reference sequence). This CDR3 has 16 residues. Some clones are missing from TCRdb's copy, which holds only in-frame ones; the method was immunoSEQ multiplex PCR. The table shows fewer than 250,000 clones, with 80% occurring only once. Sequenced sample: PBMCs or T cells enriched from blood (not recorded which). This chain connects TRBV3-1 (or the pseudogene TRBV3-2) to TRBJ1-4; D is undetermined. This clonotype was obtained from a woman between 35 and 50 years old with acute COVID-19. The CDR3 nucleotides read TGTGCCAGCAGCCAAATACTAGGTGGCCATCGGGAAAAACTGTTTTTT. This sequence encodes CASSQILGGHREKLFF.